This T cell receptor beta chain derives from a study of siplizumab effects on memory and regulatory T cells. Findings and caveats of the study: Siplizumab significantly lowered the alloreactive sequences that could be traced to unstimulated CD4+ memory cells.

Sequenced by immunoSEQ multiplex PCR; TCRdb stores in-frame clones only, minus some. This sample yields over 95,000 clones, of which 90% to 95% are seen a single time; over 0.15% belongs to the top ten. As regards this clone: Antigen unknown. Other DNA sequences in this specimen translate into the identical CDR3.

CDR3 length: 14 residues. Germline CDR1 is SGHRS and CDR2 is YFSETQ. J gave up 4 bases and V 0 bases, and 3 bases lay outside the gene matches. Sequencing was performed on non-Treg CD4+ T cells sorted from blood. The sequence was collected from a human donor in good health. The genes are TRBV5-1 and TRBJ2-5; 7 bases agree with TRBD1. Written as DNA, the CDR3 is TGCGCCAGCAGCTTGGAGGGGGCGCGAGAGACCCAGTACTTC. It encodes CASSLEGARETQYF.